Shown below are 10 T cell receptor beta chains from a single sample sequenced in a study of cytomegalovirus exposure and HLA in healthy donors. A multiplex PCR was run with 60 Vbeta primers and 13 Jbeta primers. Data came from immunoSEQ multiplex PCR; TCRdb stores just in-frame clones and leaves some out. The sample holds 81,000 or so clones, approximately 60% seen once. Sequencing was done on a sample of PBMCs. The receptors stem from a woman aged 25 to 39 in good health and CMV-seropositive.

This clone has more than one count but fewer than ten. V gene TRBV5-4 combines with J gene TRBJ1-2; possible D gene TRBD1, 6 bases. The germline gives CDR1 SGHNT, CDR2 YYREEE (reference sequence). The ends were cut back, 0 bases at V and 2 bases at J, with 20 bases in the middle. The CDR3 totals 18 residues. CDR3 protein: CASSLGLQGNQANYGYTF. As DNA, the CDR3 is TGTGCCAGCAGCTTGGGGCTACAGGGAAATCAGGCCAACTATGGCTACACCTTC.

This clone appeared a few times. The V call is TRBV6-6, the J call TRBJ1-5, with unresolved D. Germline V gene sequence: CDR1 MNHNY, CDR2 SVGAGI (reference sequence). CDR3 length: 16 residues. Trimming removed 2 bases from V and 0 bases from J, with 11 bases in between. DNA of the CDR3: TGTGCCAGCAGTTACGAAATGGGCTTTAGCAATCAGCCCCAGCATTTT. It codes for CASSYEMGFSNQPQHF.

The V gene is TRBV4-1, the J gene TRBJ1-5; no firm D call. CDR3 length equals 15 residues. Germline V gene sequence: CDR1 MGHRA, CDR2 YSYEKL. V was cut by 5 bases and J by 0 bases, with 11 bases left in between. The CDR3 DNA reads TGCGCCAGCAGCTTGGGCCAGTATAGCAATCAGCCCCAGCATTTT. It specifies CASSLGQYSNQPQHF.

Only a few counts were recorded for this clone. The genes are TRBV28 and TRBJ1-2; the match to TRBD1 covers 12 bases. Germline CDR1 is MDHEN and CDR2 is SYDVKM. Trimming at V came to 2 bases and at J to 4 bases, leaving 8 bases not matched to a gene. The CDR3 runs 17 residues. DNA for the CDR3: TGTGCCAGCAGTTTACCTATTGGGACAGGGGGCTTCTATGGCTACACCTTC. Translation gives CASSLPIGTGGFYGYTF.

This chain's CDR3 is CASSQGRVGTGELFF. The DNA for the CDR3 is TGCGCCAGCAGCCAAGGTCGGGTCGGCACCGGGGAGCTGTTTTTT. The chain is built from TRBV4-3 and TRBJ2-2; D ambiguous. V lost 1 base and J lost 4, with 10 bases in between. There are 15 residues in the CDR3. CDR1 is LGHNA and CDR2 is YSLEER in the germline V gene.

This clone was seen once. The V call is TRBV10-3, the J call TRBJ2-3; 7 bases align to TRBD1. V trimming: 0 bases; J trimming: 8 bases; junction bases outside the gene matches: 17. The CDR3 consists of 18 residues. Looked up from germline, CDR1 is ENHRY and CDR2 is SYGVKD. The CDR3 sequence: CAISESVARDRGSGTQYF. The CDR3 nucleotides are TGTGCCATCAGTGAGTCGGTCGCCCGGGACAGAGGTTCTGGTACGCAGTATTTT.

V and J are TRBV6-1 and TRBJ2-5; the D is unclear. Between the trimmed V and J ends, which lost 4 bases and 1 base, there was a span of 10 bases. This CDR3 region has 14 residues. The germline V gene has CDR1 MNHNS and CDR2 SASEGT. The CDR3 DNA reads as TGTGCCAGCAGTGCTGGAGCAGCCCAAGAGACCCAGTACTTC. Amino acid sequence: CASSAGAAQETQYF.

V gene TRBV30 combines with J gene TRBJ2-7; 10 nucleotides line up with TRBD1. V was pared by 2 bases and J by 2 bases, with 3 bases of the junction left unmatched. CDR3 size: 14 residues. Germline V gene data show CDR1 as GTSNPN and CDR2 as SVGIG (reference sequence). The CDR3 spells CAWSSGTGAYEQYF. The CDR3 DNA sequence: TGTGCCTGGAGTTCCGGGACAGGGGCCTACGAGCAGTACTTC. The full variable domain, completed using reference TRBV30 and TRBJ2-7, is SQTIHQWPATLVQPVGSPLSLECTVEGTSNPNLYWYRQAAGRGLQLLFYSVGIGQISSEVPQNLSASRPQDRQFILSSKKLLLSDSGFYLCAWSSGTGAYEQYFGPGTRLTVT.

This clone turned up a few times. The V and J genes are TRBV18 and TRBJ1-1; D uncertain. Germline CDR1 KGHSH, CDR2 LQKENI. There are 14 residues in the CDR3. V was clipped by 0 bases and J by 4 bases, with 9 bases between them. In DNA form, the CDR3 reads TGTGCCAGCTCACCACCGAAAACAAGCACTGAAGCTTTCTTT. This sequence encodes CASSPPKTSTEAFF.

The chain carries TRBV2 and TRBJ2-5, with D unresolved. CDR3 length: 10 amino acids. Germline V gives CDR1 SNHLY, CDR2 FYNNEI. The germline V and J ends were trimmed by 7 bases and 4 bases, with 4 bases remaining between them. The CDR3 DNA reads TGTGCCAGCACCCGAGAGACCCAGTACTTC. Translating it yields CASTRETQYF.